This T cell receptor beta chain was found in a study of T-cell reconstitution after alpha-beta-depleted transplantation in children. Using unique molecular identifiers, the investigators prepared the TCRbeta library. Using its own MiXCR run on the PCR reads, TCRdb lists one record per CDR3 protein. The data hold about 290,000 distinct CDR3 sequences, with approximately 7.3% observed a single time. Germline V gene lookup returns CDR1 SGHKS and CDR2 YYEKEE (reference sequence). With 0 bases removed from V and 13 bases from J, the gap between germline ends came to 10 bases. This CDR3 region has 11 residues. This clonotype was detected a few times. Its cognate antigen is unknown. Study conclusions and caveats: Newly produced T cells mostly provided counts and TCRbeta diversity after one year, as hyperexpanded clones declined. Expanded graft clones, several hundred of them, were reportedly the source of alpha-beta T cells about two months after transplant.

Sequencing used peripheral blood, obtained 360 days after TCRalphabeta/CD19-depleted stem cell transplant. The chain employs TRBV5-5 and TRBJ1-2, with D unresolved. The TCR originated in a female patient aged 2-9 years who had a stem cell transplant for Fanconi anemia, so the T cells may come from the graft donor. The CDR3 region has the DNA TGTGCCAGCAGCTTGGGCTCCTCTGTCACCTTC. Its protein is CASSLGSSVTF.